Below, 6 T cell receptor beta chains from the same sample are listed, as sequenced in a study of cytomegalovirus exposure and HLA in healthy donors. This PCR relied on a set of 60 Vbeta primers and 13 Jbeta primers. Profiling relied on immunoSEQ multiplex PCR, and the TCRdb table lists in-frame clones only, not all of them. The sample lists some 180,000 clones; about 76% were seen once. Sequenced: PBMCs. Receptors were obtained from a woman younger than 35 in good health and CMV-seropositive.

V and J are TRBV7-3 and TRBJ1-1, with TRBD1 as a possible D gene (6 bases). Trimming removed 5 bases from V and 0 bases from J, with 13 bases in between. The CDR3 is made up of 15 amino acids. Germline lookup yields CDR1 SGHTA and CDR2 FQGTGA. Written as DNA, the CDR3 is TGTGCCAGCAGCCAGCTTGACAGGATGAACACTGAAGCTTTCTTT. Translating gives CASSQLDRMNTEAFF. The full variable domain, with the rest looked up from reference TRBV7-3 and TRBJ1-1, is GAGVSQTPSNKVTEKGKYVELRCDPISGHTALYWYRQSLGQGPEFLIYFQGTGAADDSGLPNDRFFAVRPEGSVSTLKIQRTERGDSAVYLCASSQLDRMNTEAFFGQGTRLTVV.

This clone came up a few times. The chain combines TRBV15 with TRBJ1-3; TRBD1 is a possible D gene (5 bases). The CDR3 length is 16 residues. Between the trimmed V and J ends, which lost 4 bases and 4 bases, there was a span of 17 bases. Per germline, CDR1 LNHNV and CDR2 YYDKDF (reference sequence). The CDR3 sequence: CATSTGSSVGGNTIYF. As DNA, the CDR3 is TGTGCCACCAGCACAGGGTCGTCAGTCGGGGGAAACACCATATATTTT.

This chain links TRBV15 with TRBJ1-1; D is perhaps TRBD1 (5 bases). The CDR3 is 14 amino acids. With 1 base removed from V and 5 bases from J, the gap between germline ends came to 11 bases. Germline assignment: CDR1 LNHNV and CDR2 YYDKDF (reference sequence). DNA of the CDR3: TGTGCCACCAGCAGAGCCGGGGGTCGGACTGAAGCTTTCTTT. Amino acids: CATSRAGGRTEAFF.

J is TRBJ1-2 and V is TRBV6-5, with TRBD1 as a possible D gene (6 bases). Trimming stripped 5 bases from V and 1 base from J, with 11 bases between. The V gene's germline CDR1 is MNHEY and CDR2 SVGAGI. The length of the CDR3 is 14 residues. The CDR3 loop reads CASSVRDNNYGYTF. The CDR3 DNA follows: TGTGCCAGCAGTGTTCGGGACAATAACTATGGCTACACCTTC.

This rearrangement joins TRBV4-2 to TRBJ1-5, with D hard to call. The V gene lost 1 base and the J gene lost 3 bases, with 10 bases spanning the gap. CDR1 and CDR2 from the germline V gene are LGHNA and YNFKEQ. There are 15 residues in the CDR3. CDR3 sequence reads: CASSQVLGANQPQHF. CDR3 DNA: TGTGCCAGCAGCCAAGTCTTAGGAGCCAATCAGCCCCAGCATTTT.

The rearrangement links TRBV5-6 to TRBJ2-5, with a weak D call TRBD1 (5 bases). The better agreement between TRBJ2-7 and the DNA end casts doubt on the J call. The CDR3 is made up of 14 amino acids. The germline gives CDR1 SGHDT, CDR2 YYEEEE. In nucleotides, the CDR3 is TGTGCCAGCAGCTTGAGCTGGGGCAGGAACGAGCAGTACTTC. It is translated as CASSLSWGRNEQYF.